This T cell receptor (beta chain) was sequenced in a study of T cells in Graves' hyperthyroidism and ophthalmopathy. This clonotype was recorded a few times. Its matching antigen is unknown. RNA transcripts were the template for amplifying TCR beta CDR3 regions. The HTBI primer set was used in a first-round RT-PCR of the TCR CDR3. From the multiplex PCR reads, TCRdb called clonotypes with MiXCR, one entry per CDR3 protein. Here the sample spans about 270,000 distinct CDR3 sequences, around 22% being singletons. Germline V gene data show CDR1 as WSHSY and CDR2 as SAAADI. CDR3 size: 13 residues. V lost 2 bases, J lost 5 bases, and 4 bases lay in between. Ophthalmopathy patients showed a Clinical Activity Score of at least 3, NOSPECS grade of at least 4 and duration under 3 months. Clinical symptoms, serum thyroxine and TRAb, thyroid ultrasound and orbital computed tomography together formed the diagnostic basis. Around 10 ml of fresh peripheral blood supplied the PBMCs.

Study results and limitations: Blood also contained most expanded thyroid clonotypes above 0.001.

Sample: blood. The V call is TRBV10-2, the J call TRBJ1-6; D unresolved. The TCR comes from a man aged 25 to 40 with Graves' ophthalmopathy. In nucleotides, the CDR3 is TGCGCCAGCAGTGAGACTCATAATTCACCCCTCCACTTT. Protein product: CASSETHNSPLHF.